One and the same sample provided the 22 T cell receptor beta chains below, sequenced in a study of T cell clonotyping in hematopoietic cell transplantation. Sequenced by immunoSEQ multiplex PCR; TCRdb stores in-frame clones only, minus some. This sample yields about 12,000 clones, of which roughly 50% are seen a single time; roughly 11% belongs to the top ten. The sequencing input was peripheral blood mononuclear cells. Receptors were obtained from a man aged 45 to 65 in good health. Some clones in this sample may be carry-over from other donors' samples.

In its sample, this clone was seen a few times. The chain couples TRBV6-6 to TRBJ2-3; D is ambiguous. This CDR3 has 14 residues. With 0 bases removed from V and 2 bases from J, the gap between germline ends came to 6 bases. Germline CDR1 reads MNHNY; CDR2 reads SVGAGI (reference sequence). The CDR3 sequence: CASSYSQFTDTQYF. The CDR3 DNA follows: TGTGCCAGCAGTTACTCTCAGTTCACAGATACGCAGTATTTT.

This clone was counted a few times. The CDR3 spells CASSRQGVEDEQYF. The DNA for the CDR3 is TGTGCCAGCAGTCGACAGGGGGTGGAAGACGAGCAGTACTTC. This chain connects TRBV7-2 to TRBJ2-7; TRBD1 agrees at 9 bases. Unmatched junction bases numbered 8, after V lost 6 bases and J lost 5 bases. The CDR3 runs 14 residues. The germline V gene has CDR1 SGHTA and CDR2 FQGNSA.

This clone was picked up a small number of times. The chain uses TRBV6-5 and TRBJ2-7; D is perhaps TRBD2 (6 bases). The germline gives CDR1 MNHEY, CDR2 SVGAGI. V was pared by 10 bases and J by 5 bases, with 18 bases between. The CDR3 is 13 amino acids. The CDR3 protein is CATTEVEGDEQYF. The CDR3 DNA sequence: TGTGCCACCACCGAGGTGGAGGGCGACGAGCAGTACTTC.

The V call is TRBV19, the J call TRBJ2-7; perhaps D is TRBD1 or TRBD2 (5 bases each). The CDR3 has 14 residues. Germline V gene data show CDR1 as LNHDA and CDR2 as SQIVND (reference sequence). V shed 5 bases and J shed 5 bases, with 16 bases lying between them. CDR3 region: CASSWTLRENEQYF. The CDR3 DNA sequence: TGTGCCAGTAGTTGGACACTCCGGGAAAACGAGCAGTACTTC.

The chain uses TRBV30 and TRBJ2-1, with no clear D. This CDR3 contains 11 residues. The germline V and J ends were trimmed by 6 bases and 1 base, with 4 bases remaining between them. Germline V lookup: CDR1 GTSNPN, CDR2 SVGIG (reference sequence). CDR3 amino acids: CACASYNEQFF. In DNA, the CDR3 is TGTGCCTGCGCTTCCTACAATGAGCAGTTCTTC.

V gene TRBV13 combines with J gene TRBJ2-7, with D unresolved. Trimming pared 5 bases from V and 2 bases from J, leaving 7 bases between. The CDR3 totals 12 residues. Germline V lookup: CDR1 PRHDT, CDR2 FYEKMQ (reference sequence). The CDR3 sequence is CASSHLPYEQYF. CDR3 DNA sequence: TGTGCCAGCAGCCACCTACCCTACGAGCAGTACTTC.

The gene calls are TRBV6-6 and TRBJ1-2; no reliable D call. Looked up from germline, CDR1 is MNHNY and CDR2 is SVGAGI (reference sequence). The ends were cut back, 2 bases at V and 2 bases at J, with 9 bases in the middle. This CDR3 spans 14 amino acids. CDR3: CASSYEGRNYGYTF. CDR3 coding DNA: TGTGCCAGCAGTTACGAGGGCCGGAACTATGGCTACACCTTC.

As DNA, the CDR3 is TGTGCCAGCAGCGGGGGTAAGGGGATAAACACCGGGGAGCTGTTTTTT. Translating it yields CASSGGKGINTGELFF. The rearrangement joins TRBV9 to TRBJ2-2, with D possibly matching TRBD1 (5 bases). In germline, CDR1 is SGDLS, CDR2 YYNGEE. The V end lost 3 bases, the J end lost 2 bases, and 14 bases lay between the germline ends. This CDR3 is built from 16 residues.

About this clone: One junction end does not reproduce the germline sequence, and a read error may be involved. V gene TRBV13 combines with J gene TRBJ2-6, with D possibly being TRBD1 (6 bases). This CDR3 has 17 residues. Germline V gene sequence: CDR1 PRHDT, CDR2 FYEKMQ (reference sequence). The CDR3 coding sequence is TGTGCCAGCAGCCTAGGGACATTTAGCTCTGGGGCCAACGTCCTGACTTTC. Its protein is CASSLGTFSSGANVLTF.

The chain uses TRBV7-3 and TRBJ2-1; no definite D call. V lost 5 bases and J lost 8, with 22 bases in between. The germline gives CDR1 SGHTA, CDR2 FQGTGA. CDR3 length: 16 amino acids. CDR3 nucleotide sequence: TGTGCCAGCAGCCTATTAACGAATGGATGGTCCGATGAGCAGTTCTTC. Protein sequence: CASSLLTNGWSDEQFF.

In its sample, this clone was seen once. This rearrangement joins TRBV25-1 to TRBJ2-3; D is unresolved. The germline V and J ends were trimmed by 4 bases and 4 bases, with 3 bases remaining between them. This CDR3 is built from 11 residues. Per germline, CDR1 MGHDK and CDR2 SYGVNS. The CDR3 region has the DNA TGTGCCAGCAGTGCGGCAGATACGCAGTATTTT. Its protein is CASSAADTQYF. The variable domain in full, with the rest retrieved from reference TRBV25-1 and TRBJ2-3, is EADIYQTPRYLVIGTGKKITLECSQTMGHDKMYWYQQDPGMELHLIHYSYGVNSTEKGDLSSESTVSRIRTEHFPLTLESARPSHTSQYLCASSAADTQYFGPGTRLTVL.

The chain recombines TRBV25-1 with TRBJ2-5; the D gene is possibly TRBD2 (6 bases). Germline V gives CDR1 MGHDK, CDR2 SYGVNS. This CDR3 is built from 16 residues. V was shortened by 0 bases and J by 1 base, with 12 bases between the two germline ends. CDR3 sequence (DNA): TGTGCCAGCAGTGAATATCGGTCCGGGAGCCAAGAGACCCAGTACTTC. Protein sequence: CASSEYRSGSQETQYF.

The J gene is TRBJ1-3, the V gene TRBV6-1, with D maybe TRBD1 (6 bases). Trimming left V 6 bases short and J 1 base short, with 13 bases between. The CDR3 is 15 amino acids. Germline V lookup: CDR1 MNHNS, CDR2 SASEGT. The CDR3 DNA reads as TGTGCCAGCAGCATAAAAGGGACATCTGGAAACACCATATATTTT. Translation: CASSIKGTSGNTIYF.

This clone is a singleton in its sample. V is TRBV28 and J is TRBJ1-5; D gene uncertain. CDR3 length: 14 residues. V was cut by 5 bases and J by 4 bases, with 12 bases left in between. Germline lookup yields CDR1 MDHEN and CDR2 SYDVKM. The CDR3 DNA sequence: TGTGCCAGCAGTGCCGGGAAGTCTAATCAGCCCCAGCATTTT. Protein: CASSAGKSNQPQHF. Full variable domain (outside the CDR3, taken from reference TRBV28 and TRBJ1-5): DVKVTQSSRYLVKRTGEKVFLECVQDMDHENMFWYRQDPGLGLRLIYFSYDVKMKEKGDIPEGYSVSREKKERFSLILESASTNQTSMYLCASSAGKSNQPQHFGDGTRLSIL.

The chain has TRBV6-5 and TRBJ1-2; D is unclear. From germline, CDR1 is MNHEY and CDR2 SVGAGI. V lost 0 bases to trimming and J lost 13 bases, with 18 bases between them. This CDR3 has 14 amino acids. The CDR3 loop is CASSYSRYELAATF. DNA for the CDR3: TGTGCCAGCAGTTACTCGAGATACGAACTTGCGGCCACCTTC.

There are a few counts of this clone. This chain links TRBV30 with TRBJ1-2, with D possibly being TRBD1 (5 bases). CDR1 and CDR2 (germline): GTSNPN, SVGIG (reference sequence). Trimming left V 4 bases short and J 4 bases short, with 10 bases between. The CDR3 runs 12 residues. The chain's CDR3 is CAWTGHSYGYTF. CDR3 nucleotide sequence: TGTGCCTGGACCGGACACAGCTATGGCTACACCTTC.

This sequence joins TRBV30 and TRBJ1-1; no clear D. CDR1 and CDR2 from the germline V gene are GTSNPN and SVGIG (reference sequence). The CDR3 sequence is 14 residues long. V gave up 0 bases and J gave up 6 bases, with 14 bases separating them. CDR3 residues: CAWSVLSGLSEAFF. The DNA of the CDR3 is TGTGCCTGGAGTGTACTTTCGGGTCTGTCTGAAGCTTTCTTT.

Only a few counts were recorded for this clone. The chain links TRBV29-1 to TRBJ2-1, with D possibly called TRBD1 or TRBD2 (5 bases each). The CDR3 has 13 amino acids. Germline CDR1 is SQVTM and CDR2 is ANQGSEA. The CDR3 sequence is CSWSGIGDNEQFF. The CDR3 DNA is TGCAGTTGGTCCGGGATAGGGGACAATGAGCAGTTCTTC.

This clone was detected a few times. The chain combines TRBV6-5 with TRBJ2-7; 8 bases line up with TRBD2. V shed 0 bases, J shed 7 bases, and the junction held 5 bases outside the gene matches. Per germline, CDR1 MNHEY and CDR2 SVGAGI. CDR3 length: 14 amino acids. The CDR3 region is CASSYSGPSGEQYF. CDR3 nucleotide sequence: TGTGCCAGCAGTTACTCAGGGCCTAGCGGGGAGCAGTACTTC.

This clone was seen a few times. V usage is TRBV7-9 and J usage is TRBJ1-1, with D perhaps matching TRBD1 (5 bases). The germline V gene encodes CDR1 SEHNR and CDR2 FQNEAQ (reference sequence). The CDR3 extends over 12 amino acids. V lost 6 bases to trimming and J lost 9 bases, with 14 bases between them. The CDR3 protein is CASSFGAVQAFF. The CDR3 bases are TGTGCCAGCAGTTTCGGGGCCGTACAAGCTTTCTTT.

The V and J genes are TRBV2 and TRBJ1-4, with D unclear. V lost 3 bases and J lost 12, with 8 bases in between. The germline V gene has CDR1 SNHLY and CDR2 FYNNEI. This CDR3 has 11 residues. The CDR3: CASSDQNQLFF. In DNA form, the CDR3 reads TGTGCCAGCAGTGATCAGAACCAACTGTTTTTT.

This clone was seen a few times. This sequence joins TRBV11-2 and TRBJ1-3, with no clear D. V was cut by 1 base and J by 0 bases, with 7 bases left in between. Germline V gene sequence: CDR1 SGHAT, CDR2 FQNNGV. This CDR3 region has 15 residues. This CDR3 is CASSLGLLSGNTIYF. In DNA form, the CDR3 reads TGTGCCAGCAGCTTAGGACTCCTCTCTGGAAACACCATATATTTT.